A selection of T cell receptor beta chains follows, all from one sample in a study of breast tumors, draining lymph nodes, adjacent tissues. Each CDR3 protein is one row after TCRdb ran MiXCR on the multiplex PCR reads. Here the sample spans around 230,000 distinct CDR3 sequences, around 34% being singletons. The sample consisted of axillary lymph node tissue. These receptors were taken from a female donor with breast cancer. Some clones in this sample may be carry-over from other donors' samples. Each CDR3 is given with its conserved first and last residue. A D gene is named only where the DNA matches it firmly. The size entry is marked missing in some rows and otherwise reads once, few, many or a size class.

cdr3_aa: CSARGKGQRNGNQPQHF
cdr3_nt: TGCAGTGCTAGAGGGAAGGGCCAGCGGAACGGCAATCAGCCCCAGCATTTT
j_call: TRBJ1-5
d_call: -
clone_size: many
v_call: TRBV20-1

cdr3_aa: CSAMTGTSTDTQYF
cdr3_nt: TGCAGTGCCATGACGGGGACAAGCACAGATACGCAGTATTTT
j_call: TRBJ2-3
d_call: -
clone_size: -
v_call: TRBV20-1

cdr3_aa: CANRGAFLLLQYF
cdr3_nt: TGTGCCAACAGGGGGGCCTTTCTTCTTTTACAGTACTTC
j_call: TRBJ2-7
d_call: TRBD1
clone_size: -
v_call: TRBV2

cdr3_aa: CASSQGAPSGTIYF
cdr3_nt: TGTGCCAGCAGCCAAGGGGCCCCGAGCGGCACCATATATTTT
j_call: TRBJ1-3
d_call: -
clone_size: few
v_call: TRBV3-1

cdr3_aa: CASSEWHNEETQYF
cdr3_nt: TGCGCCAGCAGTGAGTGGCATAATGAAGAGACCCAGTACTTC
j_call: TRBJ2-5
d_call: -
clone_size: many
v_call: TRBV10-2

cdr3_aa: CSVNTGSYEQYF
cdr3_nt: TGCAGCGTGAATACAGGGTCCTACGAGCAGTACTTC
j_call: TRBJ2-7
d_call: -
clone_size: many
v_call: TRBV29-1

cdr3_aa: CASSIISGNTIYF
cdr3_nt: TGTGCCAGTAGTATAATCTCTGGAAACACCATATATTTT
j_call: TRBJ1-3
d_call: -
clone_size: many
v_call: TRBV19

cdr3_aa: CSARGTSGSETQYF
cdr3_nt: TGCAGTGCTAGGGGAACTAGCGGGAGTGAGACCCAGTACTTC
j_call: TRBJ2-5
d_call: TRBD2
clone_size: -
v_call: TRBV20-1

cdr3_aa: CASSSPPGTSGRLDTQYF
cdr3_nt: TGTGCCAGCAGCTCCCCACCAGGGACTAGCGGGAGATTGGATACGCAGTATTTT
j_call: TRBJ2-3
d_call: TRBD2
clone_size: many
v_call: TRBV11-2

cdr3_aa: CASRGTSGGRGGELFF
cdr3_nt: TGTGCCAGCAGGGGGACTAGCGGGGGGCGAGGGGGGGAGCTGTTTTTT
j_call: TRBJ2-2
d_call: TRBD2
clone_size: -
v_call: TRBV3-1

cdr3_aa: CSARLAGDSADTQYF
cdr3_nt: TGCAGTGCTAGACTAGCGGGAGACTCGGCAGATACGCAGTATTTT
j_call: TRBJ2-3
d_call: TRBD2
clone_size: many
v_call: TRBV20-1

cdr3_aa: CATSRAGDRGDYEQYF
cdr3_nt: TGTGCCACCAGCAGAGCCGGGGACAGGGGTGACTACGAGCAGTACTTC
j_call: TRBJ2-7
d_call: TRBD1
clone_size: many
v_call: TRBV15

cdr3_aa: CASSSLGENRYGYTF
cdr3_nt: TGTGCCAGCAGTTCCCTGGGGGAGAACCGCTATGGCTACACCTTC
j_call: TRBJ1-2
d_call: -
clone_size: many
v_call: TRBV27

cdr3_aa: CATSPGQGQIYEQFF
cdr3_nt: TGTGCCACCAGTCCCGGACAGGGTCAAATCTATGAGCAGTTCTTC
j_call: TRBJ2-1
d_call: TRBD1
clone_size: many
v_call: TRBV24-1

cdr3_aa: CSARGGGNEQFF
cdr3_nt: TGCAGTGCTAGGGGTGGGGGTAATGAGCAGTTCTTC
j_call: TRBJ2-1
d_call: -
clone_size: many
v_call: TRBV20-1

cdr3_aa: CSAMGQLSGYTF
cdr3_nt: TGCAGTGCTATGGGACAGCTATCTGGCTACACCTTC
j_call: TRBJ1-2
d_call: TRBD1
clone_size: many
v_call: TRBV20-1

cdr3_aa: CASSLGRGVNYGYTF
cdr3_nt: TGTGCCAGCAGCTTGGGAAGGGGCGTAAACTATGGCTACACCTTC
j_call: TRBJ1-2
d_call: -
clone_size: many
v_call: TRBV5-6

cdr3_aa: CASSSQGRTYNSPLHF
cdr3_nt: TGTGCCAGTAGTTCCCAGGGAAGAACTTATAATTCACCCCTCCACTTT
j_call: TRBJ1-6
d_call: -
clone_size: -
v_call: TRBV19

cdr3_aa: CASSQEGGDQPQHF
cdr3_nt: TGTGCCAGCAGCCAAGAGGGGGGGGATCAGCCCCAGCATTTT
j_call: TRBJ1-5
d_call: -
clone_size: many
v_call: TRBV4-2

cdr3_aa: CASSFGGSYGYTF
cdr3_nt: TGTGCCAGCAGCTTTGGGGGTAGCTATGGCTACACCTTC
j_call: TRBJ1-2
d_call: -
clone_size: medium-sized
v_call: TRBV7-3

cdr3_aa: CATSRAMTGSKFLPQHF
cdr3_nt: TGTGCCACCAGCAGAGCTATGACAGGGAGTAAATTCCTGCCCCAGCATTTT
j_call: TRBJ1-5
d_call: TRBD1
clone_size: many
v_call: TRBV15

cdr3_aa: CSAEQGAANEKLFF
cdr3_nt: TGCAGTGCTGAACAGGGGGCCGCTAATGAAAAACTGTTTTTT
j_call: TRBJ1-4
d_call: TRBD1
clone_size: many
v_call: TRBV20-1

cdr3_aa: CASSADRVNYGYTF
cdr3_nt: TGTGCCAGTAGTGCAGACAGGGTGAACTATGGCTACACCTTC
j_call: TRBJ1-2
d_call: TRBD1
clone_size: many
v_call: TRBV19

cdr3_aa: CASRTGGSPLHF
cdr3_nt: TGTGCCAGCAGGACAGGGGGATCACCCCTCCACTTT
j_call: TRBJ1-6
d_call: TRBD1
clone_size: many
v_call: TRBV2

cdr3_aa: CATSDPRVGRDYNEQFF
cdr3_nt: TGTGCCACCAGTGATCCCCGGGTCGGGAGGGACTACAATGAGCAGTTCTTC
j_call: TRBJ2-1
d_call: TRBD2
clone_size: many
v_call: TRBV24-1

cdr3_aa: CASSFRRVRLQEQYF
cdr3_nt: TGTGCCAGCAGTTTCCGCAGGGTGCGCCTTCAAGAGCAGTACTTC
j_call: TRBJ2-7
d_call: -
clone_size: -
v_call: TRBV12-3/TRBV12-4

cdr3_aa: CASSDVLAGKSPLHF
cdr3_nt: TGTGCCAGCAGTGATGTCCTAGCGGGGAAATCACCCCTCCACTTT
j_call: TRBJ1-6
d_call: -
clone_size: -
v_call: TRBV2

cdr3_aa: CASSLEIVETQYF
cdr3_nt: TGTGCCAGCAGCTTAGAGATTGTAGAGACCCAGTACTTC
j_call: TRBJ2-5
d_call: -
clone_size: few
v_call: TRBV7-2

cdr3_aa: CASRTGSFEKLFF
cdr3_nt: TGTGCCAGCCGGACAGGGTCTTTTGAAAAACTGTTTTTT
j_call: TRBJ1-4
d_call: TRBD1
clone_size: -
v_call: TRBV6-2/TRBV6-3

cdr3_aa: CASSIDYGRDQPQYF
cdr3_nt: TGTGCCAGTAGTATAGATTACGGGAGGGATCAGCCCCAGTACTTC
j_call: TRBJ2-5
d_call: TRBD2
clone_size: once
v_call: TRBV19

cdr3_aa: CASSTGQGGGSPLHF
cdr3_nt: TGTGCCAGCAGCACGGGACAGGGGGGCGGTTCACCCCTCCACTTT
j_call: TRBJ1-6
d_call: TRBD1
clone_size: many
v_call: TRBV9

cdr3_aa: CASSPLTGVGGNTIYF
cdr3_nt: TGTGCCAGCAGCCCCCTGACAGGGGTAGGTGGAAACACCATATATTTT
j_call: TRBJ1-3
d_call: TRBD1
clone_size: many
v_call: TRBV11-2

cdr3_aa: CASRQRGPNSPLHF
cdr3_nt: TGTGCCAGCAGACAGAGGGGACCAAATTCACCCCTCCACTTT
j_call: TRBJ1-6
d_call: -
clone_size: -
v_call: TRBV7-3

cdr3_aa: CASGLVLAGGPIDTQYF
cdr3_nt: TGTGCTAGTGGTTTGGTACTAGCGGGAGGGCCGATAGATACGCAGTATTTT
j_call: TRBJ2-3
d_call: TRBD2
clone_size: -
v_call: TRBV12-5

cdr3_aa: CASRLAGGFHYEQYF
cdr3_nt: TGTGCCAGCAGGCTAGCGGGAGGGTTTCACTACGAGCAGTACTTC
j_call: TRBJ2-7
d_call: TRBD2
clone_size: many
v_call: TRBV12-3/TRBV12-4

cdr3_aa: CSAPSPGVQGSHGYTF
cdr3_nt: TGCAGTGCCCCCTCACCGGGGGTACAGGGATCTCATGGCTACACCTTC
j_call: TRBJ1-2
d_call: -
clone_size: many
v_call: TRBV20-1

cdr3_aa: CASRSGGPSGANVLTF
cdr3_nt: TGTGCCAGCAGGAGCGGGGGGCCCTCTGGGGCCAACGTCCTGACTTTC
j_call: TRBJ2-6
d_call: TRBD2
clone_size: few
v_call: TRBV6-2/TRBV6-3

cdr3_aa: CSVFVMGAGANVLTF
cdr3_nt: TGCAGCGTTTTTGTAATGGGGGCTGGGGCCAACGTCCTGACTTTC
j_call: TRBJ2-6
d_call: -
clone_size: many
v_call: TRBV29-1

cdr3_aa: CASSLATSGGVYNEQFF
cdr3_nt: TGTGCCAGCAGCTTAGCGACTAGCGGGGGAGTTTACAATGAGCAGTTCTTC
j_call: TRBJ2-1
d_call: TRBD2
clone_size: many
v_call: TRBV7-8

cdr3_aa: CASTPFRTAIQETQYF
cdr3_nt: TGTGCCAGCACCCCTTTTCGGACAGCCATCCAAGAGACCCAGTACTTC
j_call: TRBJ2-5
d_call: -
clone_size: many
v_call: TRBV7-9

cdr3_aa: CAISGQETQYF
cdr3_nt: TGTGCCATTTCTGGACAGGAGACCCAGTACTTC
j_call: TRBJ2-5
d_call: -
clone_size: -
v_call: TRBV10-3

cdr3_aa: CASSRSTSGSYEQYF
cdr3_nt: TGCGCCAGCAGCCGATCGACTAGCGGGAGTTACGAGCAGTACTTC
j_call: TRBJ2-7
d_call: TRBD2
clone_size: many
v_call: TRBV5-1

cdr3_aa: CASSSGTGGIAYEQYF
cdr3_nt: TGCGCCAGCAGCTCCGGAACAGGGGGCATCGCCTACGAGCAGTACTTC
j_call: TRBJ2-7
d_call: TRBD1
clone_size: many
v_call: TRBV5-1

cdr3_aa: CASSLPPGGTDTQYF
cdr3_nt: TGTGCCAGCAGCTTACCCCCCGGGGGGACAGATACGCAGTATTTT
j_call: TRBJ2-3
d_call: TRBD2
clone_size: many
v_call: TRBV7-9

cdr3_aa: CASSLRAGGVNEQYF
cdr3_nt: TGTGCCAGCAGCCTTAGAGCGGGAGGGGTTAACGAGCAGTACTTC
j_call: TRBJ2-7
d_call: TRBD2
clone_size: many
v_call: TRBV7-2

cdr3_aa: CASSPSGRGREQFF
cdr3_nt: TGTGCCAGCAGCCCTAGCGGGAGGGGGCGTGAGCAGTTCTTC
j_call: TRBJ2-1
d_call: TRBD2
clone_size: few
v_call: TRBV7-9

cdr3_aa: CSVVGTGVAYEQYF
cdr3_nt: TGCAGCGTTGTGGGGACAGGGGTTGCCTACGAGCAGTACTTC
j_call: TRBJ2-7
d_call: TRBD1
clone_size: many
v_call: TRBV29-1

cdr3_aa: CASSTGTGSNQPQHF
cdr3_nt: TGTGCCAGTAGTACCGGGACAGGGAGCAATCAGCCCCAGCATTTT
j_call: TRBJ1-5
d_call: TRBD1
clone_size: -
v_call: TRBV19

cdr3_aa: CASSVLSGANVLTF
cdr3_nt: TGTGCCAGCAGTGTACTTTCCGGGGCCAACGTCCTGACTTTC
j_call: TRBJ2-6
d_call: -
clone_size: -
v_call: TRBV2

cdr3_aa: CSASPGTGANVLTF
cdr3_nt: TGCAGTGCTTCTCCGGGGACCGGGGCCAACGTCCTGACTTTC
j_call: TRBJ2-6
d_call: -
clone_size: -
v_call: TRBV20-1

cdr3_aa: CASSSDRVGTEAFF
cdr3_nt: TGTGCCAGCAGCTCGGACAGGGTAGGCACTGAAGCTTTCTTT
j_call: TRBJ1-1
d_call: TRBD1
clone_size: -
v_call: TRBV7-9

cdr3_aa: CANREGGATNEKLFF
cdr3_nt: TGTGCCAACCGCGAGGGGGGGGCTACTAATGAAAAACTGTTTTTT
j_call: TRBJ1-4
d_call: -
clone_size: -
v_call: TRBV5-6

cdr3_aa: CASSFTGEEETQYF
cdr3_nt: TGTGCCAGCAGCTTTACAGGGGAAGAAGAGACCCAGTACTTC
j_call: TRBJ2-5
d_call: TRBD1
clone_size: few
v_call: TRBV7-9

cdr3_aa: CASSLGDRTFYGYTF
cdr3_nt: TGTGCCAGCAGCTTGGGCGACAGAACCTTCTATGGCTACACCTTC
j_call: TRBJ1-2
d_call: -
clone_size: many
v_call: TRBV5-6

cdr3_aa: CASSFWGAGGSNEQFF
cdr3_nt: TGTGCCAGCAGTTTTTGGGGAGCGGGGGGCAGCAATGAGCAGTTCTTC
j_call: TRBJ2-1
d_call: TRBD2
clone_size: once
v_call: TRBV27